The 15 T cell receptor beta chains in this list originate from one sample, sequenced in a study of radiotherapy plus CTLA-4 blockade in lung cancer. The table came from immunoSEQ multiplex PCR; TCRdb's copy has only in-frame clones and leaves some out. The sample records some 73,000 clones, under 90% being singletons. The material sequenced was peripheral blood, taken from a patient treated with radiotherapy plus ipilimumab. These TCRs come from a human donor with non-small cell lung cancer who had stable disease on radiotherapy plus ipilimumab.

The rearrangement uses TRBV27 and TRBJ2-1; 7 bases agree with TRBD2. The CDR3 loop spans 14 amino acids. The junction had 9 bases not matched to a gene; V was cut back by 8 bases and J by 5 bases. Germline values: CDR1 MNHEY, CDR2 SMNVEV (reference sequence). Here the CDR3 DNA reads TGTGCCAGCTTTTACGAGCGGGAAAACAATGAGCAGTTCTTC. It is translated as CASFYERENNEQFF.

The V and J genes are TRBV6-5 and TRBJ1-4, with D possibly matching TRBD1 (5 bases). Trimming shortened V by 2 bases and J by 6 bases, and 7 bases separated the two germline ends. Germline CDR1 is MNHEY and CDR2 is SVGAGI. This CDR3 comprises 13 residues. The CDR3 is CASSYQGYEKLFF. Here the CDR3 DNA reads TGTGCCAGCAGTTACCAGGGATATGAAAAACTGTTTTTT.

The gene calls are TRBV5-1 and TRBJ2-5; TRBD2 matches 8 bases. Near its end, the DNA agrees better with TRBJ2-7, so the J call may be wrong. The CDR3 runs 15 residues. Germline CDR1 SGHRS, CDR2 YFSETQ. The CDR3 nucleotides are TGCGCCAGCAGCTTACGGAGCGGGGGCTCCTACGAGCAGTACTTC. Its translation is CASSLRSGGSYEQYF.

This chain joins TRBV28 and TRBJ2-5; 8 bases align to TRBD2. The DNA end favors TRBJ2-7, so the J call may be wrong. The germline V gene has CDR1 MDHEN and CDR2 SYDVKM. The CDR3 has 18 residues. The CDR3 DNA reads TGTGCCAGCAGTTTGCCCCTCGTAGCGGGGCAGAGCTCCTACGAGCAGTACTTC. Its translation: CASSLPLVAGQSSYEQYF.

V is TRBV7-6 and J is TRBJ2-3; no reliable D call. V gave up 3 bases and J gave up 5 bases, with 9 bases separating them. The CDR3 contains 13 residues. Germline loops: CDR1 SGHVS, CDR2 FNYEAQ. The CDR3 DNA follows: TGTGCCAGCAGCTTGCCAATTATAGATACGCAGTATTTT. It encodes CASSLPIIDTQYF.

This rearrangement joins TRBV4-2 to TRBJ2-3, with D perhaps matching TRBD2 (7 bases). The V end was cut by 4 bases, the J end by 0 bases, with 8 bases between. CDR3 length: 14 amino acids. Germline V gene sequence: CDR1 LGHNA, CDR2 YNFKEQ. The CDR3 sequence is CASSRGGSTDTQYF. CDR3 in DNA: TGTGCCAGCAGCCGGGGGGGCAGCACAGATACGCAGTATTTT.

CDR3 in DNA: TGTGCCAGCAGCCTAGGGTTAGGAAACACCATATATTTT. The encoded protein is CASSLGLGNTIYF. The gene calls are TRBV7-2 and TRBJ1-3; D is ambiguous. CDR3 length: 13 amino acids. V lost 5 bases to trimming and J lost 4 bases, with 9 bases between them. Germline CDR1 reads SGHTA; CDR2 reads FQGNSA.

The V call is TRBV5-1, the J call TRBJ2-3; perhaps TRBD2 as D (7 bases). There are 14 residues in the CDR3. Per germline, CDR1 SGHRS and CDR2 YFSETQ. V lost 5 bases and J 4 bases, leaving 14 bases between the germline ends. The CDR3 DNA follows: TGCGCCAGCAGGCCTTCGGGGGGCGCAGATACGCAGTATTTT. This translates into CASRPSGGADTQYF.

The chain employs TRBV28 and TRBJ2-7; D is ambiguous. Per germline, CDR1 MDHEN and CDR2 SYDVKM. V lost 7 bases and J 3 bases, leaving 13 bases between the germline ends. This CDR3 region has 13 residues. Here the CDR3 reads CASTPGPGYEQYF. The CDR3 DNA reads as TGTGCCAGCACCCCAGGTCCGGGCTACGAGCAGTACTTC.

The rearrangement uses TRBV30 and TRBJ1-3; the D is unclear. CDR3 length: 16 residues. In germline, CDR1 is GTSNPN, CDR2 SVGIG (reference sequence). V was clipped by 0 bases and J by 0 bases, with 12 bases between them. CDR3 DNA sequence: TGTGCCTGGAGTGTACTGAGGACGAACTCTGGAAACACCATATATTTT. Residues: CAWSVLRTNSGNTIYF.

The gene calls are TRBV4-1 and TRBJ2-5; 7 bases fit TRBD2. The V gene end was trimmed by 4 bases and the J gene end by 2 bases; junction bases not matched to a gene: 13. The germline V gene encodes CDR1 MGHRA and CDR2 YSYEKL. The CDR3 has 17 residues. The CDR3 loop is CASSRGGVVAAQETQYF. The CDR3, as DNA: TGCGCCAGCAGCCGGGGGGGTGTAGTAGCGGCACAAGAGACCCAGTACTTC.

This clone was counted a few times. The V gene is TRBV28, the J gene TRBJ2-7, with TRBD2 identical over 9 bases. This CDR3 has 15 residues. V was clipped by 5 bases and J by 3 bases; unmatched bases: 8. Germline V gives CDR1 MDHEN, CDR2 SYDVKM. The DNA of the CDR3 is TGTGCCAGCAGTACCAGGGGAGCGGGAGGCTACGAGCAGTACTTC. This encodes CASSTRGAGGYEQYF.

Here the CDR3 DNA reads TGTGCCAGCAGCTTGGCTCCCCGGGACAGCTACGAGCAGTACTTC. This gives the protein CASSLAPRDSYEQYF. V gene TRBV5-5 combines with J gene TRBJ2-7; 7 bases match TRBD1. The V gene end was trimmed by 0 bases and the J gene end by 3 bases; junction bases not matched to a gene: 6. The V gene's germline CDR1 is SGHKS and CDR2 YYEKEE (reference sequence). CDR3 length equals 15 residues. The complete variable domain, with remaining parts taken from reference TRBV5-5 and TRBJ2-7, reads DAGVTQSPTHLIKTRGQQVTLRCSPISGHKSVSWYQQVLGQGPQFIFQYYEKEERGRGNFPDRFSARQFPNYSSELNVNALLLGDSALYLCASSLAPRDSYEQYFGPGTRLTVT.

The V call is TRBV19, the J call TRBJ2-1; 14 nucleotides line up with TRBD2. This CDR3 is 17 amino acids long. Germline CDR1 reads LNHDA; CDR2 reads SQIVND (reference sequence). Trimming took 3 bases from V and 7 from J; bases not matched to a gene: 8. The CDR3 nucleotides read TGTGCCAGTAGTATCCCCTCAGGACTAGCGGGAGGTAATGAGCAGTTCTTC. It yields the protein CASSIPSGLAGGNEQFF.

V and J are TRBV30 and TRBJ2-3; 7 bases line up with TRBD1. The V gene end was trimmed by 2 bases and the J gene end by 5 bases; junction bases not matched to a gene: 4. The CDR3 is made up of 13 amino acids. CDR1 and CDR2 (germline): GTSNPN, SVGIG (reference sequence). DNA for the CDR3: TGTGCCTGGAGTCAAAGACAGGGAGATACGCAGTATTTT. This encodes CAWSQRQGDTQYF.